Sequencing of this T cell receptor (beta chain) was carried out in a study of cytomegalovirus exposure and HLA in healthy donors. Broader study findings: At a 0.05 false discovery rate, a later analysis found around 15,000 TCR beta sequences to be associated with HLA alleles. The study listed about 150 cytomegalovirus-associated TCR beta chains.

Amplification used 60 Vbeta primers and 13 Jbeta primers. Clones were sequenced by immunoSEQ multiplex PCR, and TCRdb holds only the in-frame ones, with some missing. The sample carries about 250,000 clones, roughly 81% recorded once. On this clone: Its antigen is not identified.

The clonotype comes from a girl aged 2 to 9 in good health and CMV-seronegative. Sequenced material: PBMCs.

CDR3 sequence reads: CSVATRTSGGVKFF. CDR3 bases: TGCAGCGTGGCCACTCGGACTAGCGGGGGGGTGAAGTTCTTC. The V and J genes are TRBV29-1 and TRBJ2-1, with 15 bases that match TRBD2. The CDR3 loop spans 14 amino acids. Per the germline V gene, CDR1 is SQVTM and CDR2 is ANQGSEA. J gave up 14 bases and V 6 bases, and 11 bases lay outside the gene matches.